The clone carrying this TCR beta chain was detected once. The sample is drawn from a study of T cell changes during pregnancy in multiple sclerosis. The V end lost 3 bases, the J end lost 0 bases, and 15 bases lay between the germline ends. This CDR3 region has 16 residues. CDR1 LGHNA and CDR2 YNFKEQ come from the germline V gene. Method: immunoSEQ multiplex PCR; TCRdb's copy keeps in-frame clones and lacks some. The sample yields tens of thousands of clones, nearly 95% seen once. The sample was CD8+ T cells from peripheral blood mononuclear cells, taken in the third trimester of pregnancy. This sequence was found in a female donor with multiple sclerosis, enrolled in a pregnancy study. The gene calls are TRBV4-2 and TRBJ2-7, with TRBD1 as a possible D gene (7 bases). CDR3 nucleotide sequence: TGTGCCAGCAGCCACCTGACAGGGACTTCCTCCTACGAGCAGTACTTC. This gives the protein CASSHLTGTSSYEQYF.